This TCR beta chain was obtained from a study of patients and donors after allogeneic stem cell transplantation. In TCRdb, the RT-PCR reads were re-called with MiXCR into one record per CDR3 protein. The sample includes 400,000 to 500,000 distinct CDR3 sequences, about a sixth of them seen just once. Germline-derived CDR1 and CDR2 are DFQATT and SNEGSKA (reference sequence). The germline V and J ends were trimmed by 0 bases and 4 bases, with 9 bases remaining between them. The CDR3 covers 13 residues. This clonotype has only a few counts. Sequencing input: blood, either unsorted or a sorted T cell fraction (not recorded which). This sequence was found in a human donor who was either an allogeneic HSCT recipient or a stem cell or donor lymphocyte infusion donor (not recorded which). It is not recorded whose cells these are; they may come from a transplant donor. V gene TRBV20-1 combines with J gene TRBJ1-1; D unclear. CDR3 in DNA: TGCAGTGCTAGAGATCAGAGAACCACTGAAGCTTTCTTT. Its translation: CSARDQRTTEAFF.